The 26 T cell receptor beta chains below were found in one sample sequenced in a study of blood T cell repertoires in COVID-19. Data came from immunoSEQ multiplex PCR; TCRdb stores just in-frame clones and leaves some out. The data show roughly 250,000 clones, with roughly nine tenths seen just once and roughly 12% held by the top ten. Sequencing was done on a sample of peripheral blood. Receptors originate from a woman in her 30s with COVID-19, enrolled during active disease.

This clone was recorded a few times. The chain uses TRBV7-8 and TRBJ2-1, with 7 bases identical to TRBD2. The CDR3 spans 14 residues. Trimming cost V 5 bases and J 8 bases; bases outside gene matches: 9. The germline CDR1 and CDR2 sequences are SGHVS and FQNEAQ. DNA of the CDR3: TGTGCCAGCAGCCCCTGGGGGGGTACGGATGAGCAGTTCTTC. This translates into CASSPWGGTDEQFF.

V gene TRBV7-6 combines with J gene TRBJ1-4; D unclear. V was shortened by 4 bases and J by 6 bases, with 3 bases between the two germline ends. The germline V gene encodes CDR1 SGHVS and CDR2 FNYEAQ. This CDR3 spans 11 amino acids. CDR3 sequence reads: CASSSDEKLFF. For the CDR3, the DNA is TGTGCCAGCAGCTCCGATGAAAAACTGTTTTTT.

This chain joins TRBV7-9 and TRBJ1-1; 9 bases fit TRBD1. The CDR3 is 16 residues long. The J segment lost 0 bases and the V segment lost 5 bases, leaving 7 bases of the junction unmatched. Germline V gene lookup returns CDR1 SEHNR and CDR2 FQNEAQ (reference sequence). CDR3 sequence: CASSITGGRVNTEAFF. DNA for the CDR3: TGTGCCAGCAGCATAACAGGGGGCCGGGTGAACACTGAAGCTTTCTTT.

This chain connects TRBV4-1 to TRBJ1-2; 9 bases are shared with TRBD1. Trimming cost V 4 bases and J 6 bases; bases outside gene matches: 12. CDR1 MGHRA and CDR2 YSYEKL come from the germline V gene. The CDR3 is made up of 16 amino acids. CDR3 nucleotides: TGCGCCAGCAGCCGCAGCCCGGACAGGGGAAACCATGGCTACACCTTC. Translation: CASSRSPDRGNHGYTF.

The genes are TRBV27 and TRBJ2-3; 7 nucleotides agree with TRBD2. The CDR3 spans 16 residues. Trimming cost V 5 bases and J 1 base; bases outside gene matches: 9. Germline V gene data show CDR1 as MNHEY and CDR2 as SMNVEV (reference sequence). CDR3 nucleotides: TGTGCCAGCAGTCCCCTAGCGGTCGGCGGCACAGATACGCAGTATTTT. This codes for CASSPLAVGGTDTQYF.

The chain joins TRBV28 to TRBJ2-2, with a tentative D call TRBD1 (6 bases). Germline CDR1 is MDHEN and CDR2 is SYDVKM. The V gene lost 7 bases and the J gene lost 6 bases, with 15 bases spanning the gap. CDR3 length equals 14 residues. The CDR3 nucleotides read TGTGCCAGCAACAAACAGGGTATCGCCGGGGAGCTGTTTTTT. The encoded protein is CASNKQGIAGELFF.

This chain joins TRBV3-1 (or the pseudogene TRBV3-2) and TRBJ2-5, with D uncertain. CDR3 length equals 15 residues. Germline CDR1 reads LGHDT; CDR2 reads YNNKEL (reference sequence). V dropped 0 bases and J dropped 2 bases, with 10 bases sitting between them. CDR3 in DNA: TGTGCCAGCAGCCAAGACTCGTGGCTGCAAGAGACCCAGTACTTC. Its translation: CASSQDSWLQETQYF.

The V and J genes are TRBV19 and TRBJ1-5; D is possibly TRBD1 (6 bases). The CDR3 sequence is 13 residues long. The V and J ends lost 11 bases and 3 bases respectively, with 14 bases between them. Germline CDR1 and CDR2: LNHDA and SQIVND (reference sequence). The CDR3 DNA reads TGTGCCTCGCAGGACAGTTTCAATCAGCCCCAGCATTTT. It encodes CASQDSFNQPQHF.

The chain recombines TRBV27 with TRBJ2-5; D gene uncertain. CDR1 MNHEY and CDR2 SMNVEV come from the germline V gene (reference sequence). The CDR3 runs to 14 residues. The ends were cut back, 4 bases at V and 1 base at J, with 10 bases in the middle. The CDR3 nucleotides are TGTGCCAGCAGTTCCCGGAGTCCCCAAGAGACCCAGTACTTC. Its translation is CASSSRSPQETQYF.

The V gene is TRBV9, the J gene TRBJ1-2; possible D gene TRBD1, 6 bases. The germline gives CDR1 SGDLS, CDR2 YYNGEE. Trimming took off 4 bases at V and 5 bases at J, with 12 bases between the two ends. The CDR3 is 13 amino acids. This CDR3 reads CASSPGTNYGYTF. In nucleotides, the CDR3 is TGTGCCAGCAGCCCGGGGACAAATTATGGCTACACCTTC. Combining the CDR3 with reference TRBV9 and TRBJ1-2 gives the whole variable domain DSGVTQTPKHLITATGQRVTLRCSPRSGDLSVYWYQQSLDQGLQFLIQYYNGEERAKGNILERFSAQQFPDLHSELNLSSLELGDSALYFCASSPGTNYGYTFGSGTRLTVV.

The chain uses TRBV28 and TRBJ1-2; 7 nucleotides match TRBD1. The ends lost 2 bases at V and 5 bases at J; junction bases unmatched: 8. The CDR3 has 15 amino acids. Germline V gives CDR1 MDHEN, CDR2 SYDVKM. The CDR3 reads CASSLIEGAGYGYTF. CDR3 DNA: TGTGCCAGCAGTTTAATTGAGGGGGCGGGGTATGGCTACACCTTC.

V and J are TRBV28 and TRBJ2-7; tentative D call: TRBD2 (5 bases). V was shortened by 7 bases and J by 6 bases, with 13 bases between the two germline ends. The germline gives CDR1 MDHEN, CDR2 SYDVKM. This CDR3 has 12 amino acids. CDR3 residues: CASKPGGGEQYF. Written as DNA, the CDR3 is TGTGCCAGCAAACCCGGTGGAGGCGAGCAGTACTTC.

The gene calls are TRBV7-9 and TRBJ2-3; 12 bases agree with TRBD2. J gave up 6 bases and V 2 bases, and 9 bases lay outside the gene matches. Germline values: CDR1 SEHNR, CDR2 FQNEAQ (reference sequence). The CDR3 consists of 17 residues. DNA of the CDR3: TGTGCCAGCAGCTTAAGCCCTAGCGGGGGGGCCTTGGATACGCAGTATTTT. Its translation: CASSLSPSGGALDTQYF.

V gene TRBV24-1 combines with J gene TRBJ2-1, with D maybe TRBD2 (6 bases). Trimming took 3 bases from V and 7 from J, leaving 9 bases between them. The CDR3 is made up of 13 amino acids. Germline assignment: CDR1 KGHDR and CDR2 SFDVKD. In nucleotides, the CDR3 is TGTGCCACCAGTGATCGGGGGACGAATGAGCAGTTCTTC. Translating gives CATSDRGTNEQFF.

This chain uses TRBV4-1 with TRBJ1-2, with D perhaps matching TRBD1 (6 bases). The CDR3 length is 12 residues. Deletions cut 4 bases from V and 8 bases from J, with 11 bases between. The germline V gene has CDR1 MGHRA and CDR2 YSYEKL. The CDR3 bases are TGCGCCAGCAGCCCGGGACATTGGGGCTACACCTTC. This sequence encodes CASSPGHWGYTF.

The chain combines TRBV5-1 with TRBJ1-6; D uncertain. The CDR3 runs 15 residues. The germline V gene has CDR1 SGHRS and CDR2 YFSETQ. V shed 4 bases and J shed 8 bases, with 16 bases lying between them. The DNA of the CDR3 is TGCGCCAGCAGCCCCGGCGGGAACGGGCATTCACCCCTCCACTTT. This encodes CASSPGGNGHSPLHF.

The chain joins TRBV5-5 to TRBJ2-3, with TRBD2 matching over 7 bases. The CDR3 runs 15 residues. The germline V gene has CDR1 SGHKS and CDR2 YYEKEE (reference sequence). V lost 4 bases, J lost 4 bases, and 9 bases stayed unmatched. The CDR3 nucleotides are TGTGCCAGCAGCCGGGGGGAGGGAGGGTCAGATACGCAGTATTTT. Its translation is CASSRGEGGSDTQYF.

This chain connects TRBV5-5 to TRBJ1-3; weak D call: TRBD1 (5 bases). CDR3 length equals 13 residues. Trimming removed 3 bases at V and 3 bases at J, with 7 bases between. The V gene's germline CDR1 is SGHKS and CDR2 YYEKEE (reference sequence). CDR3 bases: TGTGCCAGCAGCTCTGACAGTGGAAACACCATATATTTT. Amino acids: CASSSDSGNTIYF.

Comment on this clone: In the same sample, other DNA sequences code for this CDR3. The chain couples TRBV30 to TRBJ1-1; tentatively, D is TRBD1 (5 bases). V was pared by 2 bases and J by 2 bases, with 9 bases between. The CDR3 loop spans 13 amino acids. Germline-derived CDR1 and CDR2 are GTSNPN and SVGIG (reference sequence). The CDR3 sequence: CAWSRQSNTEAFF. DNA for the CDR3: TGTGCCTGGAGTCGACAGAGTAACACTGAAGCTTTCTTT.

The CDR3 loop reads CASSATGDEQYF. Written as DNA, the CDR3 is TGTGCCAGCAGTGCGACAGGGGACGAGCAGTACTTC. This sequence joins TRBV6-6 and TRBJ2-7; 8 bases align to TRBD1. V dropped 5 bases and J dropped 5; count of bases not matched to a gene: 2. This CDR3 is built from 12 residues. Germline V gene sequence: CDR1 MNHNY, CDR2 SVGAGI (reference sequence).

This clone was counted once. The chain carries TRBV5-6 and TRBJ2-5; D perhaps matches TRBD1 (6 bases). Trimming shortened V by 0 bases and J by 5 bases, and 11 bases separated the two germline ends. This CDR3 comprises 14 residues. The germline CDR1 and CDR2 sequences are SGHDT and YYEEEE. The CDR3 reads CASSLVGAQETQYF. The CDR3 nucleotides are TGTGCCAGCAGCTTGGTGGGGGCCCAGGAGACCCAGTACTTC.

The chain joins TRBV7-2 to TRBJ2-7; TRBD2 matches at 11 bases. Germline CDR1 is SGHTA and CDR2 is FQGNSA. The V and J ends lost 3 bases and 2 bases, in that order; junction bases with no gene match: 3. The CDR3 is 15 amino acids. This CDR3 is CASSFLAGGTYEQYF. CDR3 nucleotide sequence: TGTGCCAGCAGCTTTCTAGCGGGGGGTACCTACGAGCAGTACTTC.

CDR3 sequence: CASSQQGALYEQYF. DNA of the CDR3: TGTGCCAGCAGCCAACAGGGGGCCTTATACGAGCAGTACTTC. V and J are TRBV3-1 (or the pseudogene TRBV3-2) and TRBJ2-7; 8 bases line up with TRBD1. The V segment lost 2 bases and the J segment 4 bases; nucleotides outside the gene matches: 4. The CDR3 consists of 14 residues. Germline CDR1 LGHDT, CDR2 YNNKEL (reference sequence).

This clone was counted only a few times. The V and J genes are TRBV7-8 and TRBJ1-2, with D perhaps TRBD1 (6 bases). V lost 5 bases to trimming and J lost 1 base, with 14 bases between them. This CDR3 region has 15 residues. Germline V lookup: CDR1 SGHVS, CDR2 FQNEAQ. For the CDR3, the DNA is TGTGCCAGCAGCGTGACGGACAGTTTTAACTATGGCTACACCTTC. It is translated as CASSVTDSFNYGYTF.

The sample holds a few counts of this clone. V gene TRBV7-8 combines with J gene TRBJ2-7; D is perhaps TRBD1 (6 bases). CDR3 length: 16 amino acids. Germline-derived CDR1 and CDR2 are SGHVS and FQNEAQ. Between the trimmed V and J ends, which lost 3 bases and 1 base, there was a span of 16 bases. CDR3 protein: CASSFLLLQGSYEQYF. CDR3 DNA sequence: TGTGCCAGCAGCTTTCTCCTCTTACAGGGATCCTACGAGCAGTACTTC.

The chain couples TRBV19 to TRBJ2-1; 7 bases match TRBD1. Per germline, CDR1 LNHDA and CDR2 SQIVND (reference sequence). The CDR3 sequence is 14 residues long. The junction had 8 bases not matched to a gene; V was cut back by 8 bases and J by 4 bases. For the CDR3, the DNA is TGTGCCAGTGCGACAGGGATCCTATACAATGAGCAGTTCTTC. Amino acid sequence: CASATGILYNEQFF.